This TCR beta chain was sequenced for a study of T-cell reconstitution after alpha-beta-depleted transplantation in children (dated by TCRdb to the mid-2010s). Notes on the research overall: T-cell immune reconstitution after TCRalphabeta/CD19-depleted allogeneic hematopoietic cell transplantation in children was quantitatively tracked in the study by means of TCR repertoire profiling.

V loses 6 bases at its end and J loses 7 bases; junction bases beyond the gene matches: 13. Measured from the cysteine to the phenylalanine, the CDR3 is 17 residues long. Only the CDR3 DNA is retained, 51 bases long and in frame from the first base. This clonotype was detected ten times or more. The antigen this receptor binds is unknown. Base qualities are not recorded, but no much larger clone differs from it by a single base. The library relied on PCR. Sequencing took place on an Illumina HiSeq 2500. TCR library preparation used molecular barcoding, with unique molecular identifiers applied to normalize quantification of the TCRbeta repertoire. TCRdb's own reprocessing of the public reads used fastp at Q25 and MiXCR and kept productive beta chains. Merged by CDR3 protein, the rows form single entries marked with the most common genes and DNA. A total of about 360,000 distinct CDR3 sequences appear in this sample, 13% of them only once. The ten largest clones take up over 3.5% of the sample.

This receptor was taken from a human donor who donated a stem cell graft to a child with Fanconi anemia. This chain joins TRBV12-3 or TRBV12-4 to TRBJ2-2, with 11 central nucleotides matching TRBD2. The starting material was PBMCs, obtained from the stem cell graft. The CDR3 here reads CASSPGVAGGLGGELFF. The DNA reads TGTGCCAGCAGCCCCGGGGTAGCGGGGGGGCTTGGCGGGGAGCTGTTTTTT.